This TCR beta chain was identified in a study of blood T cells in healthy people across ages. In germline, CDR1 is DFQATT, CDR2 SNEGSKA (reference sequence). V was shortened by 6 bases and J by 0 bases, with 20 bases between the two germline ends. The CDR3 totals 17 residues. A second PCR, run for roughly 7 to 11 cycles, used a sample-barcoded 5' primer plus a J-beta primer mix. TCRdb re-derived calls from the 5' RACE reads in MiXCR, one entry per CDR3 protein. This sample has roughly 1.6 million distinct CDR3 sequences, with roughly a third found just once. The receptor was isolated from a woman in her 30s in good health. Sequencing was performed on blood. The chain has TRBV20-1 and TRBJ1-4; the D gene is possibly TRBD1 (6 bases). The CDR3 sequence: CSATRRTDHATNEKLFF. The CDR3, as DNA: TGCAGTGCCACGAGACGGACAGACCATGCAACTAATGAAAAACTGTTTTTT.